The clone carrying this T cell receptor beta chain occurred a few times. Antigen specificity is unknown. This specimen comes from a study of identical twins. General study findings and limits: Beta clonotypes that were abundant in cord blood contained fewer insertions, a pattern absent from memory repertoires. In beta out-of-frame sequences, the excess sharing between twins was weaker.

There are 13 residues in the CDR3. In germline, CDR1 is DFQATT, CDR2 SNEGSKA (reference sequence). V lost 2 bases and J lost 0, with 7 bases in between. Unique molecular identifiers were present on cDNA, and template switching added a universal primer site. Each CDR3 protein is one row after TCRdb ran MiXCR on the 5' RACE reads. Among about 520,000 distinct CDR3 sequences listed, approximately 22% were seen once. Another study also made use of these data, one on T cells expressing NK-cell markers. That paper states: Five or six of the donors carried dominant NKG2C+ clonotypes that took up roughly 1.0-7.5% of their CD8+ T cells.

The sequence came from a woman aged 18 to 35 in good health. The chain recombines TRBV20-1 with TRBJ1-1, with D unclear. Sequencing was performed on CD4+ T cells sorted from blood. In nucleotides, the CDR3 is TGCAGTGCTAGACCATACATGAACACTGAAGCTTTCTTT. As protein: CSARPYMNTEAFF.